This entry lists 25 T cell receptor beta chains sequenced from one sample in a study of chemoradiotherapy in HPV16-positive cancers. Generated by immunoSEQ multiplex PCR, the TCRdb table keeps only in-frame clones and is missing some. The repertoire includes more than 20,000 clones, less than 90% of them detected once, and about 4.6% sits in the top ten. This material consisted of blood, taken from a patient who underwent chemoradiotherapy. The receptor source for this set is a human donor with HPV-associated anogenital cancer.

The V call is TRBV30, the J call TRBJ1-1; TRBD1 might be the D (5 bases). V lost 2 bases to trimming and J lost 0 bases, with 16 bases between them. The V gene's germline CDR1 is GTSNPN and CDR2 SVGIG (reference sequence). The CDR3 spans 16 residues. CDR3 protein: CAWSRGNDRMNTEAFF. In DNA form, the CDR3 reads TGTGCCTGGAGTAGGGGCAATGACCGAATGAACACTGAAGCTTTCTTT. Full variable domain (missing parts from reference TRBV30 and TRBJ1-1): SQTIHQWPATLVQPVGSPLSLECTVEGTSNPNLYWYRQAAGRGLQLLFYSVGIGQISSEVPQNLSASRPQDRQFILSSKKLLLSDSGFYLCAWSRGNDRMNTEAFFGQGTRLTVV.

V usage is TRBV7-2 and J usage is TRBJ2-7; D unclear. V lost 2 bases and J 5 bases, leaving 10 bases between the germline ends. The germline V gene has CDR1 SGHTA and CDR2 FQGNSA. The CDR3 loop spans 13 amino acids. The DNA for the CDR3 is TGTGCCAGCAGCTTAACCCGGAGCGACGAGCAGTACTTC. Its protein product is CASSLTRSDEQYF.

The rearrangement uses TRBV6-6 and TRBJ2-3; D is undetermined. This CDR3 spans 13 amino acids. Trimming removed 0 bases from V and 4 bases from J, with 5 bases in between. CDR1 and CDR2 from the germline V gene are MNHNY and SVGAGI (reference sequence). The DNA of the CDR3 is TGTGCCAGCAGTTACTCCGGATCAGATACGCAGTATTTT. It is translated as CASSYSGSDTQYF.

This clone was counted a single time. The chain has TRBV5-1 and TRBJ2-7; no clear D gene. Germline V gene lookup returns CDR1 SGHRS and CDR2 YFSETQ. The CDR3 runs 15 residues. With 0 bases removed from V and 9 bases from J, the gap between germline ends came to 19 bases. This chain's CDR3 is CASSLDVTSATGQYF. The CDR3 nucleotides are TGCGCCAGCAGCTTGGACGTGACATCCGCGACCGGGCAGTACTTC.

The chain couples TRBV15 to TRBJ2-7, with unresolved D. The V end lost 3 bases, the J end lost 2 bases, and 5 bases lay between the germline ends. Per germline, CDR1 LNHNV and CDR2 YYDKDF (reference sequence). The CDR3 is 12 residues long. The CDR3: CATSSNTYEQYF. The CDR3 coding sequence is TGTGCCACCAGCAGCAATACCTACGAGCAGTACTTC.

This chain links TRBV19 with TRBJ1-5; TRBD1 aligns across 7 bases. The CDR3 totals 16 residues. V dropped 5 bases and J dropped 2; count of bases not matched to a gene: 9. Looked up from germline, CDR1 is LNHDA and CDR2 is SQIVND (reference sequence). CDR3 region: CASSLDLGQGNQPQHF. Written as DNA, the CDR3 is TGTGCCAGTAGTTTGGACCTCGGACAGGGCAATCAGCCCCAGCATTTT.

The V gene is TRBV10-3, the J gene TRBJ2-5; TRBD1 is a possible D gene (6 bases). V lost 6 bases to trimming and J lost 2 bases, with 10 bases between them. Germline lookup yields CDR1 ENHRY and CDR2 SYGVKD. The CDR3 covers 13 residues. Here the CDR3 reads CAIRKDRQETQYF. In DNA form, the CDR3 reads TGTGCCATCAGGAAGGACAGACAAGAGACCCAGTACTTC.

The chain couples TRBV11-2 to TRBJ2-2; 7 nucleotides line up with TRBD1. This CDR3 contains 13 residues. The germline V gene encodes CDR1 SGHAT and CDR2 FQNNGV. J gave up 6 bases and V 5 bases, and 3 bases lay outside the gene matches. CDR3 coding DNA: TGTGCCAGCAGCAGACAGGGCGCCGGGGAGCTGTTTTTT. Residues: CASSRQGAGELFF.

The V call is TRBV7-9, the J call TRBJ2-5; 9 bases agree with TRBD2. CDR3 length: 15 residues. The V segment lost 0 bases and the J segment 6 bases; nucleotides outside the gene matches: 5. Per germline, CDR1 SEHNR and CDR2 FQNEAQ (reference sequence). CDR3 in amino acids: CASSLASGGRKTQYF. For the CDR3, the DNA is TGTGCCAGCAGCTTAGCTAGCGGGGGCCGTAAGACCCAGTACTTC.

The chain employs TRBV5-3 and TRBJ2-1; 7 bases are shared with TRBD1. TRBV5-3 is an open reading frame, and its role is uncertain. The CDR3 is made up of 14 amino acids. V lost 4 bases to trimming and J lost 9 bases; unmatched junction nucleotides: 10. Here the CDR3 reads CARSLDRPQSEQFF. The CDR3 DNA follows: TGTGCCAGAAGCCTGGACAGGCCTCAATCTGAGCAGTTCTTC.

The genes are TRBV10-3 and TRBJ1-4; 10 nucleotides agree with TRBD1. Germline loops: CDR1 ENHRY, CDR2 SYGVKD. The CDR3 is 15 amino acids. The trim removed 3 bases at V and 8 bases at J, leaving 6 bases unmatched. The CDR3 nucleotides read TGTGCCATCAGTGATCCGACAGGGGGCGAAGAAAAACTGTTTTTT. It specifies CAISDPTGGEEKLFF.

This clone was recorded only once. This sequence joins TRBV19 and TRBJ2-7; 9 nucleotides line up with TRBD1. Germline V gene data show CDR1 as LNHDA and CDR2 as SQIVND (reference sequence). With 4 bases clipped from V and 3 bases from J, the junction kept 4 bases outside the gene matches. The CDR3 sequence is 14 residues long. CDR3 in amino acids: CASSTGQGYYEQYF. In DNA, the CDR3 is TGTGCCAGTAGTACGGGACAGGGATACTACGAGCAGTACTTC.

The chain couples TRBV28 to TRBJ1-1, with 9 bases matching TRBD1. This CDR3 contains 13 residues. Germline V gene data show CDR1 as MDHEN and CDR2 as SYDVKM. The trim removed 4 bases at V and 6 bases at J, leaving 3 bases unmatched. The CDR3 here is CASSSYRGPEAFF. CDR3 in DNA: TGTGCCAGCAGTTCCTACAGGGGGCCTGAAGCTTTCTTT.

V and J are TRBV7-6 and TRBJ1-3; D gene unclear. The germline V gene has CDR1 SGHVS and CDR2 FNYEAQ. This CDR3 has 15 residues. Trimming stripped 2 bases from V and 1 base from J, with 9 bases between. DNA for the CDR3: TGTGCCAGCAGCTTAAAAGGTCAATCTGGAAACACCATATATTTT. This translates into CASSLKGQSGNTIYF.

The V and J genes are TRBV5-4 and TRBJ2-5; unclear D gene. V lost 1 base to trimming and J lost 4 bases, with 11 bases between them. The length of the CDR3 is 14 residues. Germline V gene data show CDR1 as SGHNT and CDR2 as YYREEE (reference sequence). This chain's CDR3 is CASSLRLPPETQYF. CDR3 sequence (DNA): TGTGCCAGCAGCTTGAGGCTGCCCCCAGAGACCCAGTACTTC.

V gene TRBV5-1 combines with J gene TRBJ1-3; D not certain. The CDR3 runs to 14 residues. The V and J ends lost 1 base and 0 bases respectively, with 5 bases between them. Germline V CDR1 and CDR2: SGHRS, YFSETQ. The CDR3 here is CASSLRSSGNTIYF. In DNA, the CDR3 is TGCGCCAGCAGCTTGAGGAGCTCTGGAAACACCATATATTTT.

The V and J genes are TRBV10-3 and TRBJ2-1; D call uncertain. V shed 6 bases and J shed 6 bases, with 6 bases lying between them. The CDR3 has 11 amino acids. Germline values: CDR1 ENHRY, CDR2 SYGVKD. Here the CDR3 reads CAISNTNEQFF. CDR3 sequence (DNA): TGTGCCATCAGCAACACCAATGAGCAGTTCTTC.

The V and J genes are TRBV2 and TRBJ1-2; 7 nucleotides agree with TRBD1. CDR1 SNHLY and CDR2 FYNNEI come from the germline V gene. CDR3 length: 14 amino acids. Germline trimming cut 4 bases from V and 2 bases from J; bases unmatched to any gene: 4. The CDR3 is CASSGEGANYGYTF. Written as DNA, the CDR3 is TGTGCCAGCAGTGGGGAGGGGGCGAACTATGGCTACACCTTC.

This clone was observed a single time. The chain joins TRBV19 to TRBJ1-2; D gene uncertain. The CDR3 runs 13 residues. Germline CDR1 is LNHDA and CDR2 is SQIVND (reference sequence). With 5 bases removed from V and 6 bases from J, the gap between germline ends came to 13 bases. The CDR3 sequence is CASSDTIANGYTF. CDR3 bases: TGTGCCAGTAGTGATACCATAGCTAATGGCTACACCTTC.

In this sample, this clone turned up once. The V call is TRBV7-2, the J call TRBJ2-1, with a weak D call TRBD1 (5 bases). CDR3 size: 12 residues. The germline V and J ends were trimmed by 5 bases and 8 bases, with 10 bases remaining between them. CDR1 SGHTA and CDR2 FQGNSA come from the germline V gene. CDR3 nucleotide sequence: TGTGCCAGCAGCGCTCAGGGTTATGAGCAGTTCTTC. It yields the protein CASSAQGYEQFF. Supplemented by reference TRBV7-2 and TRBJ2-1, the full variable domain reads GAGVSQSPSNKVTEKGKDVELRCDPISGHTALYWYRQSLGQGLEFLIYFQGNSAPDKSGLPSDRFSAERTGGSVSTLTIQRTQQEDSAVYLCASSAQGYEQFFGPGTRLTVL.

The V call is TRBV19, the J call TRBJ2-1; 13 bases match TRBD2. The germline V gene has CDR1 LNHDA and CDR2 SQIVND (reference sequence). The CDR3 extends over 16 amino acids. Trimming cost V 5 bases and J 3 bases; bases outside gene matches: 4. The CDR3 DNA is TGTGCCAGTAGTTTACTAGCGGGGGGGCTCTACAATGAGCAGTTCTTC. This encodes CASSLLAGGLYNEQFF.

This rearrangement joins TRBV7-8 to TRBJ2-2, with D perhaps TRBD1 or TRBD2 (7 bases each). The germline V gene encodes CDR1 SGHVS and CDR2 FQNEAQ. The CDR3 has 15 residues. V lost 3 bases and J 6 bases, leaving 14 bases between the germline ends. CDR3 sequence: CASSFNRGGAGELFF. In DNA form, the CDR3 reads TGTGCCAGCAGCTTCAACAGGGGAGGGGCCGGGGAGCTGTTTTTT.

This chain uses TRBV27 with TRBJ2-7; 11 bases map to TRBD2. Germline values: CDR1 MNHEY, CDR2 SMNVEV (reference sequence). Germline trimming cut 2 bases from V and 0 bases from J; bases unmatched to any gene: 3. The CDR3 has 16 amino acids. In DNA form, the CDR3 reads TGTGCCAGCAGTTTAGGCGGACTAGCGGGCTCCTACGAGCAGTACTTC. Protein sequence: CASSLGGLAGSYEQYF.

This rearrangement joins TRBV10-1 to TRBJ2-1, with 8 bases fitting TRBD2. V lost 3 bases to trimming and J lost 6 bases; unmatched junction nucleotides: 7. Per the germline V gene, CDR1 is WNHNN and CDR2 is SYGVQD (reference sequence). This CDR3 is built from 15 residues. DNA of the CDR3: TGCGCCAGCAGTGATGAGCGGGGGCCCATCAATGAGCAGTTCTTC. Protein product: CASSDERGPINEQFF.

The rearrangement links TRBV9 to TRBJ2-1; D ambiguous. Germline CDR1 is SGDLS and CDR2 is YYNGEE. The CDR3 extends over 13 amino acids. The V end lost 3 bases, the J end lost 6 bases, and 10 bases lay between the germline ends. CDR3 DNA: TGTGCCAGCAGCGCTCAAACTCCCAATGAGCAGTTCTTC. This encodes CASSAQTPNEQFF.